Listed here are 30 T cell receptor beta chains from one sample, sequenced in a study of blood T cell repertoires in COVID-19. Profiled with immunoSEQ multiplex PCR; TCRdb holds only in-frame clones, not every one. The table lists some 130,000 clones, around four fifths of them singletons. Material: PBMCs or T cells enriched from blood (not recorded which). These receptors all come from a man aged 40-49 years with acute COVID-19.

Notes on this clone: The sample carries other DNA sequences with the same CDR3. V is TRBV6-4 and J is TRBJ2-3; a weak D match, TRBD1 (6 bases). The V end was cut by 2 bases, the J end by 2 bases, with 11 bases between. Per the germline V gene, CDR1 is MRHNA and CDR2 is SNTAGT. CDR3 size: 15 residues. The DNA of the CDR3 is TGTGCCAGCAGTGACGGGCAGGGGTCCACAGATACGCAGTATTTT. As protein: CASSDGQGSTDTQYF.

This chain links TRBV5-1 with TRBJ2-7; TRBD2 agrees at 8 bases. The CDR3 contains 14 residues. V dropped 2 bases and J dropped 2; count of bases not matched to a gene: 3. CDR1 SGHRS and CDR2 YFSETQ come from the germline V gene. CDR3 region: CASSLAGEAYEQYF. The DNA for the CDR3 is TGCGCCAGCAGCTTAGCGGGAGAAGCCTACGAGCAGTACTTC.

This clone was seen only a few times. The rearrangement links TRBV28 to TRBJ2-2; 9 bases are a match to TRBD1. After removal of 6 bases from V and 5 bases from J, the junction contained 4 bases not matched to a gene. The CDR3 is made up of 14 amino acids. Germline V gene sequence: CDR1 MDHEN, CDR2 SYDVKM. The CDR3 DNA is TGTGCCAGCAGCCGGACAGGGGTAACCGGGGAGCTGTTTTTT. As protein: CASSRTGVTGELFF.

The J gene is TRBJ2-7, the V gene TRBV11-2, with TRBD1 identical over 7 bases. V gave up 5 bases and J gave up 3 bases; unmatched junction bases: 4. The CDR3 runs 13 residues. Germline V lookup: CDR1 SGHAT, CDR2 FQNNGV. CDR3 DNA sequence: TGTGCCAGCAGCCTGCGACAGGGCTACGAGCAGTACTTC. This encodes CASSLRQGYEQYF.

The chain carries TRBV12-5 and TRBJ2-7; D might be TRBD1 (5 bases). The CDR3 runs 12 residues. Trimming shortened V by 1 base and J by 13 bases, and 14 bases separated the two germline ends. Per the germline V gene, CDR1 is LGHNT and CDR2 is FRNRAP. CDR3 loop: CASGLGQGQLYF. In DNA form, the CDR3 reads TGTGCTAGTGGTTTGGGCCAGGGTCAACTTTACTTC.

The J gene is TRBJ1-1, the V gene TRBV5-1; the D gene is possibly TRBD1 (5 bases). The CDR3 length is 14 residues. The germline gives CDR1 SGHRS, CDR2 YFSETQ. Trimming left V 3 bases short and J 0 bases short, with 9 bases between. The CDR3 loop is CASSWRGLNTEAFF. CDR3 sequence (DNA): TGCGCCAGCAGCTGGAGGGGCTTGAACACTGAAGCTTTCTTT.

Here the CDR3 reads CASSLQGQPQHF. In nucleotides, the CDR3 is TGTGCCAGCAGCCTGCAGGGACAGCCCCAGCATTTT. This chain joins TRBV3-1 (or the pseudogene TRBV3-2) and TRBJ1-5; perhaps TRBD1 as D (5 bases). The V end lost 4 bases, the J end lost 7 bases, and 8 bases lay between the germline ends. The CDR3 loop spans 12 amino acids. Germline CDR1 reads LGHDT; CDR2 reads YNNKEL (reference sequence).

The rearrangement joins TRBV6-1 to TRBJ1-6; D is possibly TRBD1 (6 bases). This CDR3 has 17 amino acids. Germline-derived CDR1 and CDR2 are MNHNS and SASEGT. Trimming took 1 base from V and 1 from J, leaving 11 bases between them. CDR3 DNA: TGTGCCAGCAGTGAAGGGTCAGGGGTATCCTATAATTCACCCCTCCACTTT. Its translation is CASSEGSGVSYNSPLHF.

This chain connects TRBV3-1 (or the pseudogene TRBV3-2) to TRBJ1-1; TRBD1 is a possible D gene (6 bases). Germline-derived CDR1 and CDR2 are LGHDT and YNNKEL (reference sequence). The length of the CDR3 is 16 residues. The ends were cut back, 6 bases at V and 0 bases at J, with 17 bases in the middle. CDR3 residues: CASRQQDTGLNTEAFF. In DNA, the CDR3 is TGTGCCAGCAGACAGCAGGATACAGGGCTGAACACTGAAGCTTTCTTT.

This clone was recorded once. The chain employs TRBV30 and TRBJ2-5; D call uncertain. The CDR3 loop spans 12 amino acids. CDR1 is GTSNPN and CDR2 is SVGIG in the germline V gene (reference sequence). V lost 2 bases, J lost 5 bases, and 9 bases lay in between. The CDR3 loop is CAWSLQQETQYF. The CDR3 nucleotides read TGTGCCTGGAGTCTACAGCAGGAGACCCAGTACTTC. Filled out from reference TRBV30 and TRBJ2-5, the complete variable domain reads SQTIHQWPATLVQPVGSPLSLECTVEGTSNPNLYWYRQAAGRGLQLLFYSVGIGQISSEVPQNLSASRPQDRQFILSSKKLLLSDSGFYLCAWSLQQETQYFGPGTRLLVL.

This chain joins TRBV18 and TRBJ2-7; 11 bases are shared with TRBD2. Germline CDR1 is KGHSH and CDR2 is LQKENI. V lost 3 bases and J lost 2; bases outside the gene matches: 6. The CDR3 length is 16 residues. This chain's CDR3 is CASSPTSGVGTYEQYF. CDR3 nucleotides: TGTGCCAGCTCACCGACTAGCGGGGTGGGGACCTACGAGCAGTACTTC.

The genes are TRBV3-1 (or the pseudogene TRBV3-2) and TRBJ1-5; 9 bases fit TRBD1. The CDR3 extends over 13 amino acids. From germline, CDR1 is LGHDT and CDR2 YNNKEL (reference sequence). Trimming took 1 base from V and 11 from J; bases not matched to a gene: 3. The CDR3 region is CASSQGTGVTQHF. The CDR3 DNA follows: TGTGCCAGCAGCCAAGGGACAGGGGTAACCCAGCATTTT.

The chain employs TRBV19 and TRBJ2-1, with 8 bases identical to TRBD1. This CDR3 contains 15 residues. The J segment lost 8 bases and the V segment lost 3 bases, leaving 9 bases of the junction unmatched. Germline V lookup: CDR1 LNHDA, CDR2 SQIVND (reference sequence). Written as DNA, the CDR3 is TGTGCCAGTAGTATCGGACAGGGTTACGCGTATGAGCAGTTCTTC. Residues: CASSIGQGYAYEQFF.

The J gene is TRBJ1-6, the V gene TRBV5-1; 11 positions agree with TRBD1. Trimming removed 4 bases from V and 8 bases from J; junction bases left unmatched: 5. Germline loops: CDR1 SGHRS, CDR2 YFSETQ. This CDR3 region has 15 residues. This CDR3 is CASSLGQGAYSPLHF. CDR3 bases: TGCGCCAGCAGCCTCGGACAGGGGGCTTATTCACCCCTCCACTTT.

This chain joins TRBV30 and TRBJ1-2; tentative D call: TRBD1 (5 bases). The germline gives CDR1 GTSNPN, CDR2 SVGIG (reference sequence). CDR3 length: 12 residues. The V end was cut by 1 base, the J end by 3 bases, with 6 bases between. The CDR3 DNA reads as TGTGCCTGGAGTGCAGGGCACTATGGCTACACCTTC. It codes for CAWSAGHYGYTF.

The chain is built from TRBV6-5 and TRBJ1-4; the D gene is possibly TRBD1 (5 bases). Looked up from germline, CDR1 is MNHEY and CDR2 is SVGAGI. Trimming shortened V by 9 bases and J by 4 bases, and 18 bases separated the two germline ends. This CDR3 spans 15 amino acids. The CDR3 coding sequence is TGTGCCAGTAACGTCCAGGGTGGTCTTAATGAAAAACTGTTTTTT. This encodes CASNVQGGLNEKLFF.

V is TRBV11-3 and J is TRBJ2-7, with D possibly matching TRBD1 (6 bases). From germline, CDR1 is SGHNT and CDR2 YENEEA. V lost 0 bases and J lost 5, with 11 bases in between. This CDR3 has 14 amino acids. The CDR3 loop reads CASSLDPHRDEQYF. As DNA, the CDR3 is TGTGCCAGCAGCTTAGATCCCCACAGGGACGAGCAGTACTTC.

The CDR3 DNA follows: TGTGCCAGCAGCCCGTTCAATCAGCCCCAGCATTTT. It is translated as CASSPFNQPQHF. This chain connects TRBV7-8 to TRBJ1-5; no reliable D call. V was trimmed by 5 bases and J by 3 bases, leaving 5 bases between them. The CDR3 is 12 amino acids. From germline, CDR1 is SGHVS and CDR2 FQNEAQ.

CDR3 nucleotides: TGTGCCAGCAGCTTAGGGTCTGCGGGAAACACCATATATTTT. Its protein product is CASSLGSAGNTIYF. The chain carries TRBV7-2 and TRBJ1-3; D unclear. The CDR3 length is 14 residues. The V end lost 1 base, the J end lost 4 bases, and 8 bases lay between the germline ends. Germline V CDR1 and CDR2: SGHTA, FQGNSA.

The rearrangement uses TRBV29-1 and TRBJ1-1, with D unresolved. The CDR3 is 13 amino acids. CDR1 and CDR2 from the germline V gene are SQVTM and ANQGSEA. Trimming removed 2 bases from V and 0 bases from J, with 7 bases in between. The CDR3 here is CSVESNLNTEAFF. The CDR3 nucleotides are TGCAGCGTTGAATCCAACTTGAACACTGAAGCTTTCTTT.

V usage is TRBV5-1 and J usage is TRBJ2-3, with TRBD1 matching over 8 bases. Germline values: CDR1 SGHRS, CDR2 YFSETQ. The CDR3 sequence is 15 residues long. With 3 bases clipped from V and 2 bases from J, the junction kept 5 bases outside the gene matches. CDR3 region: CASSSRQGNTDTQYF. CDR3 DNA: TGCGCCAGCAGCTCGCGACAGGGGAACACAGATACGCAGTATTTT.

The chain carries TRBV5-1 and TRBJ2-1, with D maybe TRBD2 (7 bases). The CDR3 consists of 17 residues. Trimming left V 4 bases short and J 8 bases short, with 25 bases between. CDR1 is SGHRS, CDR2 YFSETQ, per germline. The CDR3 protein is CASSGQGGGANGDEQFF. CDR3 DNA: TGCGCCAGCAGCGGCCAAGGAGGGGGGGCCAACGGCGATGAGCAGTTCTTC.

V usage is TRBV27 and J usage is TRBJ1-4; D gene unclear. CDR3 size: 16 residues. The V gene lost 4 bases and the J gene lost 5 bases, with 17 bases spanning the gap. CDR1 is MNHEY, CDR2 SMNVEV, per germline (reference sequence). This CDR3 reads CASSSTSELFNEKLFF. The CDR3 DNA is TGTGCCAGCAGTTCCACCTCTGAACTATTCAATGAAAAACTGTTTTTT. The variable domain in full, with the rest retrieved from reference TRBV27 and TRBJ1-4, is EAQVTQNPRYLITVTGKKLTVTCSQNMNHEYMSWYRQDPGLGLRQIYYSMNVEVTDKGDVPEGYKVSRKEKRNFPLILESPSPNQTSLYFCASSSTSELFNEKLFFGSGTQLSVL.

The rearrangement joins TRBV7-3 to TRBJ2-1, with 8 bases matching TRBD1. Germline V gene data show CDR1 as SGHTA and CDR2 as FQGTGA. This CDR3 is built from 13 residues. With V trimmed by 5 bases and J by 8 bases, 5 bases remained unmatched. The CDR3 region has the DNA TGTGCCAGCAGCCGGACAGGGATCGATGAGCAGTTCTTC. This sequence encodes CASSRTGIDEQFF.

The V gene is TRBV5-5, the J gene TRBJ2-1, with 10 positions matching TRBD2. Germline values: CDR1 SGHKS, CDR2 YYEKEE (reference sequence). The length of the CDR3 is 15 residues. The trim removed 5 bases at V and 4 bases at J, leaving 6 bases unmatched. The CDR3, as DNA: TGTGCCAGCAGAGCCACTAGCGGGGCTTACAATGAGCAGTTCTTC. This encodes CASRATSGAYNEQFF.

The chain joins TRBV3-1 (or the pseudogene TRBV3-2) to TRBJ2-2; TRBD2 aligns across 9 bases. Germline V gene lookup returns CDR1 LGHDT and CDR2 YNNKEL (reference sequence). This CDR3 comprises 13 residues. Trimming at V came to 0 bases and at J to 13 bases, leaving 3 bases not matched to a gene. This CDR3 reads CASSQEGSGRLFF. The CDR3 DNA is TGTGCCAGCAGCCAAGAAGGTAGCGGGAGGCTGTTTTTT.

The rearrangement links TRBV28 to TRBJ2-1, with TRBD2 as a possible D gene (5 bases). Trimming stripped 4 bases from V and 6 bases from J, with 16 bases between. In germline, CDR1 is MDHEN, CDR2 SYDVKM. The CDR3 spans 15 residues. The CDR3 is CASSSLASAGNEQFF. CDR3 nucleotides: TGTGCCAGCAGTTCGCTGGCCTCGGCGGGCAATGAGCAGTTCTTC.

This clone was seen a handful of times. The chain joins TRBV7-2 to TRBJ1-2; TRBD1 is a possible D gene (6 bases). Per the germline V gene, CDR1 is SGHTA and CDR2 is FQGNSA. This CDR3 is 13 amino acids long. Trimming removed 4 bases from V and 8 bases from J, with 14 bases in between. The CDR3 DNA is TGTGCCAGCAGCTCACAGGGAATAGGGGGCTACACCTTC. It codes for CASSSQGIGGYTF.

The chain has TRBV19 and TRBJ2-2; possible D gene TRBD1, 6 bases. Trimming cost V 6 bases and J 3 bases, with 11 bases left between them. CDR3 length equals 14 residues. The V gene's germline CDR1 is LNHDA and CDR2 SQIVND (reference sequence). Here the CDR3 DNA reads TGTGCCAGTAGATCCTCAGGGGACACCGGGGAGCTGTTTTTT. Translating gives CASRSSGDTGELFF.

This clone came up a few times. This chain connects TRBV7-6 to TRBJ1-3; the match to TRBD1 covers 11 bases. The ends lost 5 bases at V and 0 bases at J; junction bases unmatched: 6. Germline-derived CDR1 and CDR2 are SGHVS and FNYEAQ. The CDR3 consists of 17 residues. The CDR3 protein is CASSPLGTGGSGNTIYF. Written as DNA, the CDR3 is TGTGCCAGCAGCCCCCTAGGGACAGGGGGCTCTGGAAACACCATATATTTT.